This T cell receptor (beta chain) stems from a study of blood T cells in healthy people across ages. With a J-beta primer mix and a sample-barcoded 5' primer, a second PCR ran about 6 to 11 cycles. Each CDR3 protein gets one entry after TCRdb re-called the 5' RACE reads with MiXCR. The table lists fewer than 900,000 distinct CDR3 sequences, around 34% of them singletons. Germline lookup yields CDR1 SGHRS and CDR2 YFSETQ. The CDR3 sequence is 14 residues long. V was pared by 7 bases and J by 6 bases, with 19 bases between. General study findings and limits: A strong correlation between TCR beta diversity and naive T cell percentage was seen.

This clonotype was observed a few times. Its antigen is not known. V is TRBV5-1 and J is TRBJ1-2; no reliable D call. The material sequenced was blood. The TCR comes from a man between 18 and 29 years old in good health. The CDR3 DNA reads as TGCGCCAGCTCCCTCAGCCAGGAAGGTGATGGCTACACCTTC. Protein sequence: CASSLSQEGDGYTF.